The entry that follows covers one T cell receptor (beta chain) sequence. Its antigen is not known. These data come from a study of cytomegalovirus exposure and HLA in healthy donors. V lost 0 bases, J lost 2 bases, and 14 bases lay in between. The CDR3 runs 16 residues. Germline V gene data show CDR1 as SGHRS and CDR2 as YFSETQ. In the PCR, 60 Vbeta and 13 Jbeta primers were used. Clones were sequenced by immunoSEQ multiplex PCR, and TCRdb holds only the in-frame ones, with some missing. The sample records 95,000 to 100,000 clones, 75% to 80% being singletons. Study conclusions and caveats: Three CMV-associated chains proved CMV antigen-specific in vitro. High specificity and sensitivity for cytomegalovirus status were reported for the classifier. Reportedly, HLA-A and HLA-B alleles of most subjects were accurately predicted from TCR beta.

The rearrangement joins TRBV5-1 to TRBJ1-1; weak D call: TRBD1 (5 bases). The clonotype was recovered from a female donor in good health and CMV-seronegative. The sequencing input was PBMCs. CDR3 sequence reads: CASSLDPDRVNTEAFF. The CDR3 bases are TGCGCCAGCAGCTTGGATCCCGACAGAGTAAACACTGAAGCTTTCTTT.